The 31 T cell receptor beta chains presented below share a single source sample, sequenced in a study of blood T cell repertoires in COVID-19. Using immunoSEQ multiplex PCR, the repertoire was profiled, and TCRdb retains in-frame clones only, with some absent. The sample holds 140,000 to 150,000 clones, around 86% seen once. Sequencing was done on a sample of peripheral blood. The source of these receptors is an elderly man with acute or convalescent COVID-19.

This chain links TRBV3-1 (or the pseudogene TRBV3-2) with TRBJ1-2; 8 bases are a match to TRBD1. The V segment lost 6 bases and the J segment 4 bases; nucleotides outside the gene matches: 10. The CDR3 has 15 amino acids. Per the germline V gene, CDR1 is LGHDT and CDR2 is YNNKEL (reference sequence). CDR3 amino acids: CASSPGAGGGYGYTF. CDR3 sequence (DNA): TGTGCCAGCAGTCCCGGGGCAGGGGGCGGCTATGGCTACACCTTC.

The V call is TRBV7-8, the J call TRBJ1-2; tentative D call: TRBD1 (5 bases). CDR1 SGHVS and CDR2 FQNEAQ come from the germline V gene. The CDR3 covers 15 residues. Trimming took 4 bases from V and 3 from J, leaving 15 bases between them. The CDR3 region has the DNA TGTGCCAGCAGCTCCTCTGCGGCCAGGGACTATGGCTACACCTTC. It specifies CASSSSAARDYGYTF.

The rearrangement links TRBV5-1 to TRBJ2-1; 12 bases align to TRBD2. V dropped 0 bases and J dropped 13; count of bases not matched to a gene: 8. Germline V lookup: CDR1 SGHRS, CDR2 YFSETQ. CDR3 length: 15 amino acids. The CDR3 protein is CASSLDSGLAGTQFF. In nucleotides, the CDR3 is TGCGCCAGCAGCTTGGATAGTGGACTAGCGGGGACCCAGTTCTTC. The full variable domain, in which reference TRBV5-1 and TRBJ2-1 provide the parts outside the CDR3, is KAGVTQTPRYLIKTRGQQVTLSCSPISGHRSVSWYQQTPGQGLQFLFEYFSETQRNKGNFPGRFSGRQFSNSRSEMNVSTLELGDSALYLCASSLDSGLAGTQFFGPGTRLTVL.

The chain is built from TRBV7-9 and TRBJ2-7; 7 positions agree with TRBD1. The V gene's germline CDR1 is SEHNR and CDR2 FQNEAQ (reference sequence). The junction had 10 bases not matched to a gene; V was cut back by 5 bases and J by 6 bases. CDR3 length: 14 amino acids. CDR3 in DNA: TGTGCCAGCAGCCCGACAGGGATGAGTCCCGAGCAGTACTTC. Residues: CASSPTGMSPEQYF.

V usage is TRBV5-4 and J usage is TRBJ1-6; D might be TRBD1 (6 bases). V gave up 2 bases and J gave up 0 bases, with 15 bases separating them. The CDR3 consists of 18 residues. The germline V gene has CDR1 SGHNT and CDR2 YYREEE (reference sequence). The CDR3 nucleotides read TGTGCCAGCAGCTTAATCGGACAGTCTAGCTCCTATAATTCACCCCTCCACTTT. Translating it yields CASSLIGQSSSYNSPLHF. The whole variable domain, remainder taken from reference TRBV5-4 and TRBJ1-6, is ETGVTQSPTHLIKTRGQQVTLRCSSQSGHNTVSWYQQALGQGPQFIFQYYREEENGRGNFPPRFSGLQFPNYSSELNVNALELDDSALYLCASSLIGQSSSYNSPLHFGNGTRLTVT.

V usage is TRBV19 and J usage is TRBJ1-5, with TRBD1 matching 11 bases. With 6 bases clipped from V and 1 base from J, the junction kept 5 bases outside the gene matches. This CDR3 comprises 16 residues. CDR1 is LNHDA, CDR2 SQIVND, per germline (reference sequence). The CDR3 here is CASSSGQGASNQPQHF. The CDR3 nucleotides read TGTGCCAGTAGCAGCGGACAGGGGGCGAGCAATCAGCCCCAGCATTTT. The variable domain in full, with the rest retrieved from reference TRBV19 and TRBJ1-5, is DGGITQSPKYLFRKEGQNVTLSCEQNLNHDAMYWYRQDPGQGLRLIYYSQIVNDFQKGDIAEGYSVSREKKESFPLTVTSAQKNPTAFYLCASSSGQGASNQPQHFGDGTRLSIL.

The chain combines TRBV25-1 with TRBJ1-5; a possible D gene is TRBD1 (6 bases). In germline, CDR1 is MGHDK, CDR2 SYGVNS. V lost 4 bases to trimming and J lost 2 bases, with 18 bases between them. The CDR3 sequence is 17 residues long. CDR3 residues: CASSGGTAGVGNQPQHF. CDR3 nucleotides: TGTGCCAGCAGTGGGGGGACCGCAGGGGTGGGCAATCAGCCCCAGCATTTT.

To note about this clone: Its ends do not fully match the called genes, so a read error is possible. V usage is TRBV19 and J usage is TRBJ2-1; 9 nucleotides match TRBD1. The length of the CDR3 is 14 residues. Germline V lookup: CDR1 LNHDA, CDR2 SQIVND (reference sequence). CDR3 DNA sequence: TGCGCCGTCGGGACAGGGCTTTCCTACAATGAGCAGTTCTTC. Protein sequence: CAVGTGLSYNEQFF.

The chain combines TRBV5-5 with TRBJ2-3, with 9 bases lining up with TRBD2. Germline V CDR1 and CDR2: SGHKS, YYEKEE (reference sequence). The CDR3 contains 17 residues. Germline trimming cut 2 bases from V and 2 bases from J; bases unmatched to any gene: 9. The CDR3 region has the DNA TGTGCCAGCAGCTTCCTTCCAGCGGGAGGAGACACAGATACGCAGTATTTT. The encoded protein is CASSFLPAGGDTDTQYF. Combining the CDR3 with reference TRBV5-5 and TRBJ2-3 gives the whole variable domain DAGVTQSPTHLIKTRGQQVTLRCSPISGHKSVSWYQQVLGQGPQFIFQYYEKEERGRGNFPDRFSARQFPNYSSELNVNALLLGDSALYLCASSFLPAGGDTDTQYFGPGTRLTVL.

This rearrangement joins TRBV9 to TRBJ2-7, with 8 bases that match TRBD2. J gave up 5 bases and V 4 bases, and 5 bases lay outside the gene matches. This CDR3 comprises 13 residues. CDR1 is SGDLS and CDR2 is YYNGEE in the germline V gene. CDR3 amino acids: CASSPGGGHEQYF. The CDR3 nucleotides are TGTGCCAGCAGCCCCGGGGGGGGCCACGAGCAGTACTTC.

The rearrangement links TRBV6-2 or TRBV6-3 to TRBJ2-2; D unresolved. The germline V gene encodes CDR1 MNHEY and CDR2 SVGEGT. The V end was cut by 2 bases, the J end by 7 bases, with 14 bases between. This CDR3 contains 15 residues. The CDR3 region is CASSYRPQTGGELFF. CDR3 DNA sequence: TGTGCCAGCAGTTACCGGCCTCAGACGGGCGGGGAGCTGTTTTTT.

This chain uses TRBV28 with TRBJ1-2, with D perhaps TRBD1 (5 bases). This CDR3 has 13 amino acids. V lost 7 bases, J lost 5 bases, and 14 bases lay in between. Germline CDR1 is MDHEN and CDR2 is SYDVKM. CDR3 DNA sequence: TGTGCCAGCACCATTTTCGGGGGTTATGGCTACACCTTC. Amino acids: CASTIFGGYGYTF.

V usage is TRBV7-6 and J usage is TRBJ2-5, with 12 bases lining up with TRBD2. CDR3 length equals 16 residues. Germline CDR1 and CDR2: SGHVS and FNYEAQ. V trimming: 0 bases; J trimming: 6 bases; junction bases outside the gene matches: 5. In DNA, the CDR3 is TGTGCCAGCAGCTTAGCGGAGACTAGCGGGGGAAAGACCCAGTACTTC. Translated: CASSLAETSGGKTQYF.

V and J are TRBV5-4 and TRBJ2-7; TRBD1 matches at 8 bases. This CDR3 region has 14 residues. Trimming at V came to 6 bases and at J to 7 bases, leaving 12 bases not matched to a gene. In germline, CDR1 is SGHNT, CDR2 YYREEE (reference sequence). This chain's CDR3 is CASTPRQGLGEQYF. The CDR3 DNA reads as TGTGCCAGCACCCCCAGACAGGGGTTGGGGGAGCAGTACTTC.

This chain's CDR3 is CASSRNTGTSGDEQFF. CDR3 in DNA: TGTGCCAGCAGCCGCAATACCGGGACTAGCGGGGATGAGCAGTTCTTC. The chain is built from TRBV7-6 and TRBJ2-1, with 13 bases that match TRBD2. The CDR3 extends over 16 amino acids. The ends lost 5 bases at V and 8 bases at J; junction bases unmatched: 9. The germline gives CDR1 SGHVS, CDR2 FNYEAQ.

This chain joins TRBV5-8 and TRBJ1-4, with D possibly matching TRBD1 (5 bases). Per germline, CDR1 SGHTS and CDR2 YDEGEE. V was cut by 4 bases and J by 7 bases, with 17 bases left in between. This CDR3 has 15 residues. CDR3 DNA sequence: TGTGCCAGCAGCCGGGAGACTCGGGGGGGTGAAAAACTGTTTTTT. Its translation is CASSRETRGGEKLFF.

This rearrangement joins TRBV30 to TRBJ1-3, with D perhaps matching TRBD1 (6 bases). Germline assignment: CDR1 GTSNPN and CDR2 SVGIG (reference sequence). V was cut by 0 bases and J by 0 bases, with 15 bases left in between. This CDR3 is built from 17 residues. CDR3 region: CAWSVGRGIPSGNTIYF. The DNA for the CDR3 is TGTGCCTGGAGTGTAGGCAGGGGAATTCCCTCTGGAAACACCATATATTTT.

The gene calls are TRBV7-2 and TRBJ1-2; unclear D gene. The V end lost 4 bases, the J end lost 0 bases, and 12 bases lay between the germline ends. This CDR3 is built from 15 residues. CDR1 is SGHTA, CDR2 FQGNSA, per germline. For the CDR3, the DNA is TGTGCCAGCAGCTGGGCCCGGGAATCTAACTATGGCTACACCTTC. Translating it yields CASSWARESNYGYTF.

J is TRBJ1-1 and V is TRBV19; TRBD1 is a possible D gene (5 bases). Germline assignment: CDR1 LNHDA and CDR2 SQIVND (reference sequence). The CDR3 is 15 amino acids. V lost 3 bases and J 4 bases, leaving 15 bases between the germline ends. The CDR3 sequence: CASSIPLLGGTEAFF. The CDR3 coding sequence is TGTGCCAGTAGTATTCCCCTCTTGGGGGGCACTGAAGCTTTCTTT.

This rearrangement joins TRBV19 to TRBJ1-2; TRBD1 matches 9 bases. CDR3 length: 12 residues. Germline V gene lookup returns CDR1 LNHDA and CDR2 SQIVND (reference sequence). CDR3 nucleotide sequence: TGTGCTACGACAGGGGGTAACTATGGCTACACCTTC. Amino acid sequence: CATTGGNYGYTF.

V and J are TRBV25-1 and TRBJ2-1, with D perhaps matching TRBD2 (6 bases). With 10 bases removed from V and 3 bases from J, the gap between germline ends came to 10 bases. Germline V gene sequence: CDR1 MGHDK, CDR2 SYGVNS. The CDR3 extends over 12 amino acids. This CDR3 reads CATTTSYNEQFF. The CDR3 DNA is TGTGCCACCACGACTAGCTACAATGAGCAGTTCTTC.

The CDR3 sequence is CATMSRQSSTDTQYF. In DNA form, the CDR3 reads TGTGCCACCATGAGCAGACAGTCTAGCACAGATACGCAGTATTTT. The chain joins TRBV24-1 to TRBJ2-3, with a weak D call TRBD1 (5 bases). Looked up from germline, CDR1 is KGHDR and CDR2 is SFDVKD. There are 15 residues in the CDR3. Trimming stripped 8 bases from V and 0 bases from J, with 14 bases between.

The chain links TRBV4-1 to TRBJ2-1; TRBD2 matches 9 bases. Germline CDR1 MGHRA, CDR2 YSYEKL. The CDR3 sequence is 17 residues long. J lost 8 bases, V lost 0 bases, and 11 bases had no gene match. CDR3 bases: TGCGCCAGCAGCCAAGAGAGGGACGGGACTAGCATCTATGAGCAGTTCTTC. This translates into CASSQERDGTSIYEQFF.

The CDR3 nucleotides read TGTGCCAGCAGCTTAGGAACCGGGACAGTGGGCTACACCTTC. Translation gives CASSLGTGTVGYTF. The chain has TRBV7-9 and TRBJ1-2, with TRBD1 identical over 7 bases. The V segment lost 1 base and the J segment 8 bases; nucleotides outside the gene matches: 7. The CDR3 has 14 residues. CDR1 and CDR2 (germline): SEHNR, FQNEAQ (reference sequence).

This clone has a single count. The genes are TRBV18 and TRBJ2-7; 7 bases are a match to TRBD1. Germline V gene data show CDR1 as KGHSH and CDR2 as LQKENI. J gave up 2 bases and V 3 bases, and 1 base lay outside the gene matches. This CDR3 contains 13 residues. Here the CDR3 DNA reads TGTGCCAGCTCACCGGGACAGACCTACGAGCAGTACTTC. Translation: CASSPGQTYEQYF. Complete variable domain (other parts from reference TRBV18 and TRBJ2-7): NAGVMQNPRHLVRRRGQEARLRCSPMKGHSHVYWYRQLPEEGLKFMVYLQKENIIDESGMPKERFSAEFPKEGPSILRIQQVVRGDSAAYFCASSPGQTYEQYFGPGTRLTVT.

The chain links TRBV5-4 to TRBJ2-6; D possibly corresponds to TRBD1 (6 bases). Germline V gene lookup returns CDR1 SGHNT and CDR2 YYREEE (reference sequence). The CDR3 is 17 residues long. V was clipped by 4 bases and J by 0 bases, with 14 bases between them. The CDR3 loop reads CASSTGQSNSGANVLTF. The CDR3 DNA is TGTGCCAGCAGCACTGGACAGTCAAACTCTGGGGCCAACGTCCTGACTTTC.

The V call is TRBV3-1 (or the pseudogene TRBV3-2), the J call TRBJ2-5, with D perhaps TRBD2 (6 bases). The CDR3 has 13 residues. The V and J ends lost 4 bases and 5 bases respectively, with 11 bases between them. Germline V gives CDR1 LGHDT, CDR2 YNNKEL (reference sequence). The CDR3 here is CASSRGTLETQYF. DNA of the CDR3: TGTGCCAGCAGCCGCGGGACCTTGGAGACCCAGTACTTC.

CDR3 residues: CASSLGTGGTGELFF. For the CDR3, the DNA is TGCGCCAGCAGCCTAGGGACAGGGGGCACCGGGGAGCTGTTTTTT. This rearrangement joins TRBV5-1 to TRBJ2-2, with 11 bases matching TRBD1. This CDR3 contains 15 residues. V was clipped by 4 bases and J by 4 bases; unmatched bases: 3. Germline CDR1 is SGHRS and CDR2 is YFSETQ.

The V call is TRBV7-9, the J call TRBJ2-1, with D perhaps matching TRBD2 (5 bases). Per the germline V gene, CDR1 is SEHNR and CDR2 is FQNEAQ (reference sequence). The CDR3 contains 14 residues. V lost 3 bases, J lost 7 bases, and 13 bases lay in between. The CDR3 sequence is CASSFVFSGNEQFF. As DNA, the CDR3 is TGTGCCAGCAGCTTTGTCTTTTCGGGGAATGAGCAGTTCTTC.

The chain combines TRBV18 with TRBJ1-2; 7 nucleotides agree with TRBD1. CDR1 and CDR2 (germline): KGHSH, LQKENI. The CDR3 totals 14 residues. J lost 8 bases, V lost 0 bases, and 6 bases had no gene match. CDR3 bases: TGTGCCAGCTCACCACCGACAGGGTTTGAGGGCTACACCTTC. Its translation: CASSPPTGFEGYTF.

This sequence joins TRBV3-1 (or the pseudogene TRBV3-2) and TRBJ1-2; D not certain. V lost 1 base, J lost 4 bases, and 13 bases lay in between. Germline CDR1 is LGHDT and CDR2 is YNNKEL (reference sequence). The CDR3 has 15 amino acids. The CDR3 nucleotides read TGTGCCAGCAGCCAAGGCAGTGGAGCGTTCTATGGCTACACCTTC. Its translation: CASSQGSGAFYGYTF.